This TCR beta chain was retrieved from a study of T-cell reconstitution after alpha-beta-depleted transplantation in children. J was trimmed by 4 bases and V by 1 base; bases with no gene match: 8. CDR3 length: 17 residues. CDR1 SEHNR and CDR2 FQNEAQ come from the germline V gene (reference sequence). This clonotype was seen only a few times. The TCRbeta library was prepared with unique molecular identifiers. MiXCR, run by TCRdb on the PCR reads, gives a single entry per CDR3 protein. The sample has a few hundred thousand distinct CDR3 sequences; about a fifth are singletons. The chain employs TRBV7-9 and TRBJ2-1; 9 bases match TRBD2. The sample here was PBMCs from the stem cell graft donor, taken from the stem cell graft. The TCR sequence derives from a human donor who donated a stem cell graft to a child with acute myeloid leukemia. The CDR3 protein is CASSLVGSGSDYNEQFF. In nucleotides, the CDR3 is TGTGCCAGCAGCTTAGTAGGTAGCGGGAGTGATTACAATGAGCAGTTCTTC.